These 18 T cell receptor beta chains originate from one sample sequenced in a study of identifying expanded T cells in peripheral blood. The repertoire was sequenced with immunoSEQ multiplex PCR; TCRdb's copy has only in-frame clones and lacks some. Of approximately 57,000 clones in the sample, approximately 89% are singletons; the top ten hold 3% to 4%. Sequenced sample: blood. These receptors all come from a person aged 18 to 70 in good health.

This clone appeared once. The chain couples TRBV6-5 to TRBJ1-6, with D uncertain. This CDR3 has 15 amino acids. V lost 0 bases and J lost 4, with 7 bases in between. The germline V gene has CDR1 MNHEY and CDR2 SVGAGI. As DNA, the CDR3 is TGTGCCAGCAGTTACTCGGCCAATTATAATTCACCCCTCCACTTT. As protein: CASSYSANYNSPLHF.

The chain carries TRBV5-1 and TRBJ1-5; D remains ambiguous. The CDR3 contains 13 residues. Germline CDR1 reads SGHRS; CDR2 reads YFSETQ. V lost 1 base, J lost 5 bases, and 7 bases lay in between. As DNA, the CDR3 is TGCGCCAGCAGCTTGAACTTAGATCAGCCCCAGCATTTT. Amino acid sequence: CASSLNLDQPQHF.

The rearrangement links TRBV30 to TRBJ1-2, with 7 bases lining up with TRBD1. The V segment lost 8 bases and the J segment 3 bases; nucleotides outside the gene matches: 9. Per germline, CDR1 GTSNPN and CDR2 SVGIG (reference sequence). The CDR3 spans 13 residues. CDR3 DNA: TGTGCCGGACGACAGGGTTCACACTATGGCTACACCTTC. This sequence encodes CAGRQGSHYGYTF.

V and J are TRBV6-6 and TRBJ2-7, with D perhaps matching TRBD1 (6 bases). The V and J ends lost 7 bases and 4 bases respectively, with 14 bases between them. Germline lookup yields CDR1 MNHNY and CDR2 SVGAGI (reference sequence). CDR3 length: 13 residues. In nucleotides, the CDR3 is TGTGCCAGCACAATGGGACATATTTACGAGCAGTACTTC. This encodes CASTMGHIYEQYF.

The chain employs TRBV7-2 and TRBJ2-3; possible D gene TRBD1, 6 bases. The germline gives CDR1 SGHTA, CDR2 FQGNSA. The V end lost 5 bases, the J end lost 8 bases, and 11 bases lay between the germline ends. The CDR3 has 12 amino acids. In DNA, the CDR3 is TGTGCCAGCAGCCTACAGGGTAGTACGCAGTATTTT. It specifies CASSLQGSTQYF. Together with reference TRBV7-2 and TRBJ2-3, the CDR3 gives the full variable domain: GAGVSQSPSNKVTEKGKDVELRCDPISGHTALYWYRQSLGQGLEFLIYFQGNSAPDKSGLPSDRFSAERTGGSVSTLTIQRTQQEDSAVYLCASSLQGSTQYFGPGTRLTVL.

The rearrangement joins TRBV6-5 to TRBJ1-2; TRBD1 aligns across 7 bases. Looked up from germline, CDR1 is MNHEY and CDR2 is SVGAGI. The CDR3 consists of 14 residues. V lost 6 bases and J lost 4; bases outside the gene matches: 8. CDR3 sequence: CASRTTRDSYGYTF. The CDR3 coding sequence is TGTGCCAGCAGAACCACCCGGGACAGCTATGGCTACACCTTC.

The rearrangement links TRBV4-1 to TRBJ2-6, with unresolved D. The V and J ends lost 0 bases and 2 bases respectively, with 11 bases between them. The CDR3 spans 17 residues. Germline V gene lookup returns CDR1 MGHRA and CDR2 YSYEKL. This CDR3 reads CASSQDPGSAGANVLTF. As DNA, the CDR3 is TGCGCCAGCAGCCAAGACCCCGGCTCTGCTGGGGCCAACGTCCTGACTTTC.

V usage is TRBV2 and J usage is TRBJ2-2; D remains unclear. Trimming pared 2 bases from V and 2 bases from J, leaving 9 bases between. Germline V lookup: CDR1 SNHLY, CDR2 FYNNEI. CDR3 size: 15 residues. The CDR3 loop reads CASSENPSNTGELFF. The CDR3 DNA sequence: TGTGCCAGCAGTGAAAACCCCTCAAACACCGGGGAGCTGTTTTTT.

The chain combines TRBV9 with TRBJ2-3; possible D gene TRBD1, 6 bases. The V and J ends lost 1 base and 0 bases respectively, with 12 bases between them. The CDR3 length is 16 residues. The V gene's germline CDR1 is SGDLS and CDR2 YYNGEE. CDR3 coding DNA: TGTGCCAGCAGCGTACAAGGGGGTCCTAGCACAGATACGCAGTATTTT. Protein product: CASSVQGGPSTDTQYF.

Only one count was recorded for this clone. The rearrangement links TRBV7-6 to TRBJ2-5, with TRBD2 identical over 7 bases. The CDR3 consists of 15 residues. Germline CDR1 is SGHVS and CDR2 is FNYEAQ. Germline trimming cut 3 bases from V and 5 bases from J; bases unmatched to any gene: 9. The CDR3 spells CASSFLGGEIETQYF. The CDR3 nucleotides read TGTGCCAGCAGCTTTTTGGGAGGGGAGATCGAGACCCAGTACTTC.

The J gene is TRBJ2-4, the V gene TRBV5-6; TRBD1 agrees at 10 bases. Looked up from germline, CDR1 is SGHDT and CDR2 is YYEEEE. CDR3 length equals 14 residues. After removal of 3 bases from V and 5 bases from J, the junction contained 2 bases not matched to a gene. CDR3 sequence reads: CASSSGTGENIQYF. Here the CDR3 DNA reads TGTGCCAGCAGCTCAGGGACAGGGGAAAACATTCAGTACTTC.

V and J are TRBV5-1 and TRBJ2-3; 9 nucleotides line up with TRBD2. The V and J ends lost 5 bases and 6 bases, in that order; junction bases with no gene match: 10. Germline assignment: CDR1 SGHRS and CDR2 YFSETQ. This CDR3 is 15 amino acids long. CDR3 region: CASRSTSGWSDTQYF. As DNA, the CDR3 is TGCGCCAGCAGGTCTACTAGCGGGTGGAGTGATACGCAGTATTTT.

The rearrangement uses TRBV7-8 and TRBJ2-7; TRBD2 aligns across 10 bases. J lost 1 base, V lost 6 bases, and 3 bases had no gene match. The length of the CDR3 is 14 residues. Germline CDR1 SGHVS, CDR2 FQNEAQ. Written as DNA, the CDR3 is TGTGCCAGCAGGCCGGGACTAGCGTCCTACGAGCAGTACTTC. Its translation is CASRPGLASYEQYF.

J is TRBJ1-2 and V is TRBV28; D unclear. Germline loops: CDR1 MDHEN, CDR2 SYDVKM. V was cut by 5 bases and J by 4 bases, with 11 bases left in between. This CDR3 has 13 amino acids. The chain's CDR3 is CASSPQASYGYTF. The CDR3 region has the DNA TGTGCCAGCAGTCCCCAGGCAAGCTATGGCTACACCTTC.

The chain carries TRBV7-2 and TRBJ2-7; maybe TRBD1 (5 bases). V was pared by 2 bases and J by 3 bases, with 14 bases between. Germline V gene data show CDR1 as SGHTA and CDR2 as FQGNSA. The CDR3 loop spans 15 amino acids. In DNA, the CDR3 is TGTGCCAGCAGCTTACAAGGGGCACTAAACTACGAGCAGTACTTC. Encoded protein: CASSLQGALNYEQYF.

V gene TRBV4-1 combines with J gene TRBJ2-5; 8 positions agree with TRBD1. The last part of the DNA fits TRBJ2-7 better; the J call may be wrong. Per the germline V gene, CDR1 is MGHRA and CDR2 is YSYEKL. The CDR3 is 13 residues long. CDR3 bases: TGCGCCAGCAGTCCGGACAGGGCCTACGAGCAGTACTTC. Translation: CASSPDRAYEQYF.

The CDR3 nucleotides read TGTGCCAGCAGCTTATTCGGGACAGGGCTAAACACCATATATTTT. This encodes CASSLFGTGLNTIYF. The V gene is TRBV11-2, the J gene TRBJ1-3; TRBD1 aligns across 9 bases. V shed 2 bases and J 6 bases; nucleotides not matched to a gene: 5. This CDR3 has 15 amino acids. In germline, CDR1 is SGHAT, CDR2 FQNNGV.

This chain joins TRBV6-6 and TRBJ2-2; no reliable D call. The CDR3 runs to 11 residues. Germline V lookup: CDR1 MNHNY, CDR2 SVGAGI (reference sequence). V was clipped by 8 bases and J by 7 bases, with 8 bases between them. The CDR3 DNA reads TGTGCCAGCGGAACCTACGGGGAGCTGTTTTTT. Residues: CASGTYGELFF.